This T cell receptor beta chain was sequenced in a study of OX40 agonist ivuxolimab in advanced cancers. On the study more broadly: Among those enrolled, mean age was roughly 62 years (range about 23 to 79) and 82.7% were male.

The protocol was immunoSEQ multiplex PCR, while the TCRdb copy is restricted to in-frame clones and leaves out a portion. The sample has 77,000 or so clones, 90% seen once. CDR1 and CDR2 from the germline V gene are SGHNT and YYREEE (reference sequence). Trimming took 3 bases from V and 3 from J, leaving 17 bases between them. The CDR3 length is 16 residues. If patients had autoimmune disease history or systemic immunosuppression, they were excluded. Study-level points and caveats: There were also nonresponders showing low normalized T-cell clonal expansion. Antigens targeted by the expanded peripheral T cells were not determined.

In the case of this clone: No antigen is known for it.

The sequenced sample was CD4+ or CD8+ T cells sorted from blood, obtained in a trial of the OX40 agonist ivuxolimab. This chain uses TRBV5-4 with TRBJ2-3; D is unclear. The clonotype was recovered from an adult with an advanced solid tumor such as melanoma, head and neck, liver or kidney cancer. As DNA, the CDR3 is TGTGCCAGCAGCTCCCTTGGGAAGGGCGTGACAGATACGCAGTATTTT. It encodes CASSSLGKGVTDTQYF.